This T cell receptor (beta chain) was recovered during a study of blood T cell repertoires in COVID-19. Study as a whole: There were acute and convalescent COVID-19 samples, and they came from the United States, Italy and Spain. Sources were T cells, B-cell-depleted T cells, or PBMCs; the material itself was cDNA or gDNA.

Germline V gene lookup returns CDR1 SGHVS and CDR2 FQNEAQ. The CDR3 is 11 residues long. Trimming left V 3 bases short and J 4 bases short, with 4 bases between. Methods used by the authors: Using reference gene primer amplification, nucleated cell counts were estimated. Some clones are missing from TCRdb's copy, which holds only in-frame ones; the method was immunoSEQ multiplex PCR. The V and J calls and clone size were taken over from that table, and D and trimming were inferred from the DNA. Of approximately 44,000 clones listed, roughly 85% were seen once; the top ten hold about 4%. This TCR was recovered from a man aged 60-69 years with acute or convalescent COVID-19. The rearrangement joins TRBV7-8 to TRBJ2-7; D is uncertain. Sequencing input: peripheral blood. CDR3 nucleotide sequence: TGTGCCAGCAGCTTGTCGTACGAGCAGTACTTC. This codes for CASSLSYEQYF.